The T cell receptor beta chain described here comes from a study of T cells in Graves' hyperthyroidism and ophthalmopathy (dated by TCRdb to about 2019). Looking at the study overall: Peripheral blood was sampled at the time of initial diagnosis, prior to any treatment. The paper reports TCR Vbeta CDR3 sequencing of roughly 140 peripheral blood samples: approximately 41 ophthalmopathy, under 85 hyperthyroidism and approximately 17 progressor patients. The approximately 97 discovery patients were randomly divided into training and test sets at a 7:3 ratio. The study also compared thyroid tissue and blood T-cell repertoires from 6 or 7 Graves' hyperthyroidism patients. Prospective prediction of ophthalmopathy was tested in an independent validation cohort consisting of 18 hyperthyroidism patients and some 17 patients who later progressed to ophthalmopathy. After sampling, hyperthyroidism patients received methimazole starting at 30 mg daily, and ophthalmopathy patients received high-dose intravenous methylprednisolone. A discovery cohort of roughly 96 patients, 43 with Graves' ophthalmopathy and fewer than 65 with stable Graves' hyperthyroidism, was used to find distinguishing TCR V-J signatures.

Points the paper makes about the study in general: No statistical method was used to fix the sample size in advance, and group allocation was not hidden from the investigators. Most expanded thyroid clonotypes (frequency above 0.001) were also detected in blood, a finding suggesting that blood repertoires may reflect thyroid immune responses. In validation, the model predicted progression to ophthalmopathy a median of roughly six months before onset, with about 70% sensitivity and roughly 79% specificity. Ophthalmopathy was separated from stable hyperthyroidism by a 13 V-J signature model, with approximately 90% sensitivity and 81% to 82% specificity obtained in cross-validation and 80%/75% obtained in testing.

Per the germline V gene (reference sequence), GTSNPN is the CDR1 and SVGIG is the CDR2. The CDR3 contains 13 residues when both ends are counted. Here the CDR3 DNA is all that survives: 39 bases in frame from base 1. A distance of 6 bases separates the germline ends of V and J, which lose 0 bases and 1 base respectively. This clonotype showed up just once. Its cognate antigen has yet to be identified. A much larger clone differs from this one at a single base, so this may be a read error. Without the conserved terminal phenylalanine or tryptophan, this CDR3 likely stems from a read error. Moderately to severely active disease, a Clinical Activity Score of at least 3, a NOSPECS grade of at least 4, and a duration under 3 months were present in ophthalmopathy patients. Exclusion was applied to patients with uncontrolled infections, other autoimmune diseases, pregnancy or lactation. Diagnoses were established on the basis of clinical symptoms, serum thyroxine and TRAb, thyroid ultrasound, and orbital computed tomography. PBMCs were isolated from 7.5 to 10 ml of fresh peripheral blood by Ficoll-Paque density gradient centrifugation. Total RNA was extracted using Trizol reagent, and RNA quality was assessed on an Agilent 2100 Bioanalyzer.

TCR beta CDR3 regions were amplified from RNA transcripts. The TCR CDR3 was subjected to a first round of RT-PCR using the HTBI primer set and the Qiagen OneStep RT-PCR kit. Libraries were constructed in a second round of multiplex PCR, after which size selection and purification were carried out. Sequencing of the libraries was done on an Illumina HiSeq2000 using paired-end 100 bp reads. The paper's processing steps were these. SOAPnuke was used to process the raw data, with reads discarded if the reads contained adapters or uncalled bases, had a mean Phred below 15, or lacked an exact constant-primer or identifier match. COPE v1.2.5 was used to merge high-quality paired reads, and clonotypes were defined as unique nucleotide sequences. Clonotypes were aligned to IMGT TRBV, TRBD and TRBJ reference segments using MiTCR v1.1. Analysis was restricted to V-J combinations with a frequency above 0.0001, which covered roughly 99% of repertoires. The TCS score was defined as the ratio of F50 (clonal expansion) to E x V (chaos), calculated using BLOSUM62-based TCRdist between CDR3 peptides within each V-J. Welch's t-statistics and random forest reduced 500 to 550 V-J features to roughly 13, which were used in a naive Bayes classifier (R e1071). TCRdb trimmed the raw reads at Q25, called clones with MiXCR and kept productive beta chains. For every CDR3 protein sequence, its rows merge into one entry that carries the most common genes and DNA. TCRdb's processing, not the authors' own work, is the source of the V and J calls. The sample table records around 300,000 distinct CDR3 sequences; 22% of these occur just once. The top ten hold around 62% of the sample.

The clonotype was recovered from a man in his thirties or forties with Graves' ophthalmopathy. Sequencing was performed on blood. The chain links TRBV30 with TRBJ1-2; the D gene is not confidently resolved. The sequenced DNA is TGTGCCTGGAGTGTTGGGATTAACTATGGCTACACCATC. Protein translation: CAWSVGINYGYTI.